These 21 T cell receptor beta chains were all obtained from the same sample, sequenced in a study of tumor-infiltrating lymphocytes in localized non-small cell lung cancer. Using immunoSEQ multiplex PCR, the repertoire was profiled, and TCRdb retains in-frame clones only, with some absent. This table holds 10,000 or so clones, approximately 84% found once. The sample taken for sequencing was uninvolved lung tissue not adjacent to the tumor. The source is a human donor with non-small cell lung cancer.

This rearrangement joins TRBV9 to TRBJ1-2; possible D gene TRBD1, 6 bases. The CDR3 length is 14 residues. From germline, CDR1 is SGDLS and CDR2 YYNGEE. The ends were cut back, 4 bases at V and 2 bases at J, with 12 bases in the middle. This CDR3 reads CASSSRGANYGYTF. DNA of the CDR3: TGTGCCAGCAGCTCCCGGGGGGCCAACTATGGCTACACCTTC.

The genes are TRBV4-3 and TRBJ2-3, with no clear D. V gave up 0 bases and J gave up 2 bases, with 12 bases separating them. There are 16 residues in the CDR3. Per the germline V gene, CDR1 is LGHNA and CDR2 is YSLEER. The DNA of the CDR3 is TGCGCCAGCAGCCAAGATCCTTGGGCGACCACAGATACGCAGTATTTT. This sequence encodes CASSQDPWATTDTQYF.

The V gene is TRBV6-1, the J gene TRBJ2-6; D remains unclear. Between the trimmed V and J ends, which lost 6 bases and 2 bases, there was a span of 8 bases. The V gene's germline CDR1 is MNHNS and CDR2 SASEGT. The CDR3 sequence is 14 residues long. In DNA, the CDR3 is TGTGCCAGCAGCTTACAGCCTGGGGCCAACGTCCTGACTTTC. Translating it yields CASSLQPGANVLTF.

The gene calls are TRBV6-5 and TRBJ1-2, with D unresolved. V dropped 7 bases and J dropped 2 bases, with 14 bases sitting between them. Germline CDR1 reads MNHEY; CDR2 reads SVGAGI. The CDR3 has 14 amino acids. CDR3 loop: CASNPMTGNYGYTF. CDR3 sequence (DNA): TGTGCCAGCAACCCGATGACTGGGAACTATGGCTACACCTTC.

Here the CDR3 DNA reads TGTGCCAGCAGCCCAAGGGGGTGGGTTGAAGAGACCCAGTACTTC. Its translation is CASSPRGWVEETQYF. The V call is TRBV28, the J call TRBJ2-5, with D possibly matching TRBD1 (6 bases). This CDR3 region has 15 residues. CDR1 and CDR2 from the germline V gene are MDHEN and SYDVKM. The V gene lost 6 bases and the J gene lost 3 bases, with 17 bases spanning the gap.

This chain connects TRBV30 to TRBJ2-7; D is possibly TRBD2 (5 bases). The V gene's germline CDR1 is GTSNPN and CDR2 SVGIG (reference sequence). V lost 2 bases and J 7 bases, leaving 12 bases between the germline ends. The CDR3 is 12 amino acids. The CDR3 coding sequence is TGTGCCTGGAGTCTCATGGGCGGGGAGCAGTACTTC. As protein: CAWSLMGGEQYF.

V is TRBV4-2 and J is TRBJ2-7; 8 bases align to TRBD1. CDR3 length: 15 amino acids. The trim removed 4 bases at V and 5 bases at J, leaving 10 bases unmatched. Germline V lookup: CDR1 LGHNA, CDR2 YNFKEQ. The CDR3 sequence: CASSLMTGENDEQYF. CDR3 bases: TGTGCCAGCAGCCTCATGACAGGGGAAAATGACGAGCAGTACTTC.

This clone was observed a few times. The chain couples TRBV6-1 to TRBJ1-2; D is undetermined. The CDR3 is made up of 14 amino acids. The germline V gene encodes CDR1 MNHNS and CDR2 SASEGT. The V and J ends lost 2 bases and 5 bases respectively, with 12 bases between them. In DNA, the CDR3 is TGTGCCAGCAGTGAACGCAGGAGCCCGTATGGCTACACCTTC. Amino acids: CASSERRSPYGYTF.

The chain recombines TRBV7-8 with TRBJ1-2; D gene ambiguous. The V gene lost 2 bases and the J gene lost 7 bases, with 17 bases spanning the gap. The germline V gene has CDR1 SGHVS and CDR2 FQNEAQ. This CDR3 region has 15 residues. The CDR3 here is CASSLNSRASGGYTF. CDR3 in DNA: TGTGCCAGCAGCTTAAACTCGAGGGCCTCTGGTGGCTACACCTTC.

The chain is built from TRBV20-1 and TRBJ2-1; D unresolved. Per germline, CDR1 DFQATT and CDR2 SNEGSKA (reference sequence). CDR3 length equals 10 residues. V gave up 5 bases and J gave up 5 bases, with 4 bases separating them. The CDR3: CSARDNEQFF. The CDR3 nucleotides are TGCAGTGCTCGGGACAATGAGCAGTTCTTC.

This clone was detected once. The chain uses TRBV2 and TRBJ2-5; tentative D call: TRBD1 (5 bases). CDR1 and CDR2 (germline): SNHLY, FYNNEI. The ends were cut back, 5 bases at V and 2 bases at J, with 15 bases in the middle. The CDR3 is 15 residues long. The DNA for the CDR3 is TGTGCCAGCAGTTCTGGGCAGGGTCAACAAGAGACCCAGTACTTC. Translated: CASSSGQGQQETQYF. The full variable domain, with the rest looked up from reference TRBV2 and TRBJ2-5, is EPEVTQTPSHQVTQMGQEVILRCVPISNHLYFYWYRQILGQKVEFLVSFYNNEISEKSEIFDDQFSVERPDGSNFTLKIRSTKLEDSAMYFCASSSGQGQQETQYFGPGTRLLVL.

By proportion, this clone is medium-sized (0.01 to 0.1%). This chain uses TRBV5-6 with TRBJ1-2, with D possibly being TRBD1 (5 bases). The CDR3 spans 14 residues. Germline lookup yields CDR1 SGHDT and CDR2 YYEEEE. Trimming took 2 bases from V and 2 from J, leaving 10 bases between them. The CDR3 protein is CASSFWQGNYGYTF. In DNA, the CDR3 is TGTGCCAGCAGCTTCTGGCAGGGAAACTATGGCTACACCTTC.

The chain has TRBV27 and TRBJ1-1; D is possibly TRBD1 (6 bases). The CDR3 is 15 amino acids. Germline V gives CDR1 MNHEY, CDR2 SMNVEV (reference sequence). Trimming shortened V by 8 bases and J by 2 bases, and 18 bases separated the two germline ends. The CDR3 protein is CASALRGHYNTEAFF. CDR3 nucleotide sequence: TGTGCCAGCGCCCTCCGGGGGCACTACAACACTGAAGCTTTCTTT.

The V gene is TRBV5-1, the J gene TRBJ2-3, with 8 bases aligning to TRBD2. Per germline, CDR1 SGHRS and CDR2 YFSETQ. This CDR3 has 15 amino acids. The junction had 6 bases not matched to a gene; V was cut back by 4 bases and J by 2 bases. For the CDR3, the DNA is TGCGCCAGCAGCACCACTAGCGGACCCACAGATACGCAGTATTTT. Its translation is CASSTTSGPTDTQYF.

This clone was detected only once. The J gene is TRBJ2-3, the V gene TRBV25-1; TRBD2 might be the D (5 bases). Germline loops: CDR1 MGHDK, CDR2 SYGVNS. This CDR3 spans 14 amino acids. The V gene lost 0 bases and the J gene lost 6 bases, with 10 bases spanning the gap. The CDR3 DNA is TGTGCCAGCAGTGAATACGGGGTGGTGGATACGCAGTATTTT. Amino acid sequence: CASSEYGVVDTQYF.

The CDR3, as DNA: TGTGCCAGCAGCCAGTACACTACAGGGGCAATGGGTACCGAGCAGTACTTC. Translation: CASSQYTTGAMGTEQYF. This sequence joins TRBV5-6 and TRBJ2-7; 7 positions match TRBD1. Germline CDR1 reads SGHDT; CDR2 reads YYEEEE. V lost 4 bases, J lost 6 bases, and 19 bases stayed unmatched. The CDR3 spans 17 residues.

The CDR3 loop reads CSVDRVGTAQETQYF. The CDR3 bases are TGCAGCGTTGACAGGGTCGGGACTGCACAAGAGACCCAGTACTTC. The chain joins TRBV29-1 to TRBJ2-5, with a possible D match to TRBD2 (6 bases). CDR1 and CDR2 (germline): SQVTM, ANQGSEA. The V and J ends lost 3 bases and 2 bases respectively, with 16 bases between them. This CDR3 has 15 residues.

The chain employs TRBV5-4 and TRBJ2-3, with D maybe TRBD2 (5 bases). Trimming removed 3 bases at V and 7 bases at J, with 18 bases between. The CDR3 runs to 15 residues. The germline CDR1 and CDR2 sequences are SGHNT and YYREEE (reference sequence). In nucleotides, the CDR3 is TGTGCCAGCAGCTCAAGGACTCGCTCCATAAATACGCAGTATTTT. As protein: CASSSRTRSINTQYF.

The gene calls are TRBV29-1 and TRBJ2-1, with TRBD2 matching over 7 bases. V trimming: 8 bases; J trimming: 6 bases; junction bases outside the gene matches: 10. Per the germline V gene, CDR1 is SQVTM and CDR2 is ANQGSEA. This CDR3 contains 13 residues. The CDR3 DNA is TGCAGCACCGGGGAGGGGCTCGGCAATGAGCAGTTCTTC. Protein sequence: CSTGEGLGNEQFF.

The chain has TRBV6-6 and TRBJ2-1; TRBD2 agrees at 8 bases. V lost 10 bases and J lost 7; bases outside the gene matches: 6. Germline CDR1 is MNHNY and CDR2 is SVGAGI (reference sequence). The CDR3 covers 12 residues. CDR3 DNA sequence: TGTGCCACCGGGGGGGGGTGGAATGAGCAGTTCTTC. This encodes CATGGGWNEQFF.

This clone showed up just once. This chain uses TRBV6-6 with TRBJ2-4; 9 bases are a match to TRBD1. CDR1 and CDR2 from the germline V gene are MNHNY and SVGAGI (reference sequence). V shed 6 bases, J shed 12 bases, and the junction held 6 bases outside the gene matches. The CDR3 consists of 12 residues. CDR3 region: CASSRDRVNQYF. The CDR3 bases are TGTGCCAGCAGCCGGGACAGGGTAAATCAGTACTTC.